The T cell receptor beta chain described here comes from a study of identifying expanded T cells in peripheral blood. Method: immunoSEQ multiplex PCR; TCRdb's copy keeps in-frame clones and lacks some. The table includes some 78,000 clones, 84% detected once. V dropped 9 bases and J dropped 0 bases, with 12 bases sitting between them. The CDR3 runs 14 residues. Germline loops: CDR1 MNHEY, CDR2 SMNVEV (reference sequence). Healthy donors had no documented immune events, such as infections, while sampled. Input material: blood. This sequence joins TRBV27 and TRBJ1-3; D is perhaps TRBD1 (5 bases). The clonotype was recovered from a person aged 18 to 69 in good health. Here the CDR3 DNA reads TGTGCCAGTCGGCGGGGGGGCTCTGGAAACACCATATATTTT. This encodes CASRRGGSGNTIYF.